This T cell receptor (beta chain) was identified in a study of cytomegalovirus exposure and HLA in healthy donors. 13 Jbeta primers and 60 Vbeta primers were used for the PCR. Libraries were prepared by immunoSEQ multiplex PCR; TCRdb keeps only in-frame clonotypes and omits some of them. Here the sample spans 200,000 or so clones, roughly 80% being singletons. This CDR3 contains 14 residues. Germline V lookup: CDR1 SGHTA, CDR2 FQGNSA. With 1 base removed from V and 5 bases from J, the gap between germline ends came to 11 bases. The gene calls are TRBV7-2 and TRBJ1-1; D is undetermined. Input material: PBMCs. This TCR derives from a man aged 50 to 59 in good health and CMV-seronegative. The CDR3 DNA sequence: TGTGCCAGCAGCTTAGGAAGTTGGCAAACTGAAGCTTTCTTT. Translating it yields CASSLGSWQTEAFF.